This TCR beta chain is from a study of blood T cell repertoires in COVID-19. For the study at large: Collection of acute and convalescent COVID-19 samples took place in the United States, Italy and Spain. From T cells, B-cell-depleted T cells, or PBMCs came the material, which was cDNA or gDNA.

In the authors' methods: Using reference gene primer amplification, nucleated cell counts were estimated. Assay used: immunoSEQ multiplex PCR; TCRdb lists only in-frame clones, some missing. The DNA gave D and trimming, while V, J and clone size come from that table. This table has hundreds of thousands of clones, about 80% appearing once. Sequenced input: peripheral blood. This TCR was sampled from a woman aged 80 or over with acute or convalescent COVID-19.

This chain's CDR3 is CASSLGGPQETQYF. The CDR3 DNA reads TGTGCCAGCAGCCTCGGGGGGCCCCAAGAGACCCAGTACTTC. This chain joins TRBV6-2 or TRBV6-3 and TRBJ2-5; D may be TRBD2 (7 bases). Germline CDR1 MNHEY, CDR2 SVGEGT. Trimming stripped 6 bases from V and 1 base from J, with 12 bases between. The CDR3 covers 14 residues.